Listed below are T cell receptor beta chains from one sample, sequenced in a study of cytomegalovirus exposure and HLA in healthy donors. Generated by immunoSEQ multiplex PCR, the TCRdb table keeps only in-frame clones and is missing some. The table shows 110,000 to 150,000 clones, with 60% to 80% occurring only once. The specimen was PBMCs. The receptors come from a woman aged 30 to 39 in good health and CMV-seronegative. The CDR3 runs from the conserved cysteine through the conserved F or W. Fields, in order: clone size, V gene, J gene, D gene, CDR3 DNA, CDR3 protein. The D gene is left open where the match is weak. Size is omitted from some rows. Given values are once, few, many or a class for expanded clones.

size: .
V: TRBV7-8
J: TRBJ2-7
D: TRBD1
DNA: TGTGCCAGCAGTCCCGACAGGGGGACGGCCTACGAGCAGTACTTC
CDR3: CASSPDRGTAYEQYF

size: .
V: TRBV18
J: TRBJ2-3
D: .
DNA: TGTGCCAGCTCACGGAGGGATAGCACAGATACGCAGTATTTT
CDR3: CASSRRDSTDTQYF

size: .
V: TRBV5-1
J: TRBJ2-7
D: TRBD1
DNA: TGCGCCAGCAGCTGGGACAGGGGGCAGTACGAGCAGTACTTC
CDR3: CASSWDRGQYEQYF

size: .
V: TRBV15
J: TRBJ1-2
D: TRBD1
DNA: TGTGCCACCAGCAGTGTTGGACAGGGGGTTTATTATGGCTACACCTTC
CDR3: CATSSVGQGVYYGYTF

size: .
V: TRBV7-9
J: TRBJ2-1
D: TRBD2
DNA: TGTGCCAGCAGCCGGGGGGGCGGGGAGCAGTTCTTC
CDR3: CASSRGGGEQFF

size: .
V: TRBV2
J: TRBJ2-1
D: .
DNA: TGTGCCAGCAGTGAACCGGGGAATGAGCAGTTCTTC
CDR3: CASSEPGNEQFF

size: .
V: TRBV5-1
J: TRBJ2-1
D: .
DNA: TGCGCCAGCAGCTTGGGAGGCTATACGGGAAGCTCCAAGGAGCAGTTCTTC
CDR3: CASSLGGYTGSSKEQFF

size: .
V: TRBV2
J: TRBJ2-2
D: .
DNA: TGTGCCAGCAGATGGACAGAGACATACACCGGGGAGCTGTTTTTT
CDR3: CASRWTETYTGELFF

size: .
V: TRBV19
J: TRBJ2-3
D: TRBD2
DNA: TGTGCCAGTAGTACACGCCCGGAACTACTAGCGGGGGGCCGCACAGATACGCAGTATTTT
CDR3: CASSTRPELLAGGRTDTQYF

size: few
V: TRBV11-2
J: TRBJ2-1
D: TRBD1
DNA: TGTGCCAGCAGCCCTACTAAAGGGACAGGGGCCAATGAGCAGTTCTTC
CDR3: CASSPTKGTGANEQFF

size: few
V: TRBV28
J: TRBJ2-7
D: TRBD1
DNA: TGTGCCAGCAGCGGACTTCTCGGACAGGCCATATTC
CDR3: CASSGLLGQAIF

size: .
V: TRBV5-1
J: TRBJ2-1
D: .
DNA: TGCGCCAGCAGCTTGGGTACAACAAATTACAATGAGCAGTTCTTC
CDR3: CASSLGTTNYNEQFF

size: .
V: TRBV7-9
J: TRBJ2-7
D: TRBD1
DNA: TGTTCCAGCAGCCGGGAGTTTTGGGACAGGGTAACCTACGAGCAGTACTTC
CDR3: CSSSREFWDRVTYEQYF

size: .
V: TRBV5-6
J: TRBJ1-5
D: .
DNA: TGTGCCAGCAACTCGGTTAATCAGCCCCAGCATTTT
CDR3: CASNSVNQPQHF

size: .
V: TRBV18
J: TRBJ1-1
D: TRBD1
DNA: TGTGCCAGCTCACCCCGGGACAGGGTGAGTACCAATGAAGCTTTCTTT
CDR3: CASSPRDRVSTNEAFF

size: .
V: TRBV4-3
J: TRBJ1-4
D: TRBD1
DNA: TGCGCCAGCAGCCAAGACCTGGCAGGGACAGGAAAGGAAAAACTGTTTTTT
CDR3: CASSQDLAGTGKEKLFF

size: .
V: TRBV6-1
J: TRBJ2-6
D: .
DNA: TGTGCCAGCAAATCCGGCGGATCTGGGGCCAACGTCCTGACTTTC
CDR3: CASKSGGSGANVLTF

size: .
V: TRBV29-1
J: TRBJ1-2
D: TRBD1
DNA: TGCAGCGTTCGAACGGGACAGGTGTCCTATGGCTACACCTTC
CDR3: CSVRTGQVSYGYTF

size: .
V: TRBV28
J: TRBJ2-3
D: TRBD2
DNA: TGTGCCAGCAGTTTTCCGGGGGGTAAAGATACGCAGTATTTT
CDR3: CASSFPGGKDTQYF

size: few
V: TRBV5-1
J: TRBJ2-7
D: .
DNA: TGCGCCAGCAGCCCCCAGGTTAGCTCCTACGAGCAGTACTTC
CDR3: CASSPQVSSYEQYF

size: .
V: TRBV9
J: TRBJ2-3
D: TRBD2
DNA: TGTGCCAGCAGCGTGGGGGGGTCAGATACGCAGTATTTT
CDR3: CASSVGGSDTQYF

size: .
V: TRBV5-1
J: TRBJ1-2
D: .
DNA: TGCGCCAGCAGCGTAGAACCAGGGGTCTATGGCTACACCTTC
CDR3: CASSVEPGVYGYTF

size: .
V: TRBV21-1
J: TRBJ2-4
D: .
DNA: TGTGCCAGCAGCAAAGGGAACAGAGCCAAAAACATTCAGTACTTC
CDR3: CASSKGNRAKNIQYF

size: .
V: TRBV11-2
J: TRBJ2-6
D: TRBD1
DNA: TGTGCCAGCAATTCGATAAGGACAGGTATCTCTGGGGCCAACGTCCTGACTTTC
CDR3: CASNSIRTGISGANVLTF

size: .
V: TRBV27
J: TRBJ2-1
D: TRBD2
DNA: TGTGCCAGCAGTTTATGGTCTAGCGGTAGCAATGAGCAGTTCTTC
CDR3: CASSLWSSGSNEQFF

size: .
V: TRBV11-1
J: TRBJ2-3
D: .
DNA: TGTGCCAGCAGCTTAGAATTGGGGCCTGCTAGCACAGATACGCAGTATTTT
CDR3: CASSLELGPASTDTQYF

size: .
V: TRBV5-5
J: TRBJ1-5
D: .
DNA: TGTGCCAGCAGCTTGACACTAAATCAGCCCCAGCATTTT
CDR3: CASSLTLNQPQHF

size: .
V: TRBV5-4
J: TRBJ1-2
D: .
DNA: TGTGCCAGCAGCTTGGCAGGGACATATGGCTACACCTTC
CDR3: CASSLAGTYGYTF

size: .
V: TRBV29-1
J: TRBJ2-1
D: TRBD2
DNA: TGCAGCGTTGAAGATACCCGAGCGGGGGGTAGGAATGAGCAGTTCTTC
CDR3: CSVEDTRAGGRNEQFF

size: few
V: TRBV7-6
J: TRBJ1-2
D: .
DNA: TGTGCCAGCAGCTTGGGGCAGACCGGTGGCTACACCTTC
CDR3: CASSLGQTGGYTF

size: once
V: TRBV6-1
J: TRBJ1-5
D: .
DNA: TGTGCCAGCAGTGAATCCTTCAATCAGCCCCAGCATTTT
CDR3: CASSESFNQPQHF

size: .
V: TRBV12-1
J: TRBJ2-5
D: .
DNA: TGTGCCAGCAGCTTTGCCGGGACACACCAAGAGACCCAGTACTTC
CDR3: CASSFAGTHQETQYF

size: .
V: TRBV28
J: TRBJ2-2
D: TRBD2
DNA: TGTGCCAGCAGTAACCGGGGGGCCGGGGAGCTGTTTTTT
CDR3: CASSNRGAGELFF

size: .
V: TRBV4-2
J: TRBJ2-1
D: .
DNA: TGTGCCAGCAGCCTGAGTTTCGATGAAAATTACAATGAGCAGTTCTTC
CDR3: CASSLSFDENYNEQFF

size: .
V: TRBV30
J: TRBJ1-2
D: .
DNA: TGTGCCTGGTATCGAGCAGGGATTCTTTATGGCTACACCTTC
CDR3: CAWYRAGILYGYTF

size: .
V: TRBV29-1
J: TRBJ2-5
D: .
DNA: TGCAGCGGGGGGGGCGGCTCGTTTGAGACCCAGTACTTC
CDR3: CSGGGGSFETQYF

size: few
V: TRBV5-1
J: TRBJ2-1
D: TRBD2
DNA: TGCGCCAGCAGCCAAGAAGGAGCGGGGTCTCCCAATGAGCAGTTCTTC
CDR3: CASSQEGAGSPNEQFF

size: .
V: TRBV4-2
J: TRBJ2-5
D: TRBD2
DNA: TGTGCCAGCAGCCAAGGGTTAGCGGGGGGGGAGGAGACCCAGTACTTC
CDR3: CASSQGLAGGEETQYF

size: .
V: TRBV18
J: TRBJ1-1
D: .
DNA: TGTGCCAGCTCCCCTCCAGGAGGGACTGAAGCTTTCTTT
CDR3: CASSPPGGTEAFF

size: few
V: TRBV25-1
J: TRBJ1-1
D: .
DNA: TGTGCCAGCAGAGGACACTCTGAAGCTTTCTTT
CDR3: CASRGHSEAFF

size: .
V: TRBV6-5
J: TRBJ1-5
D: TRBD1
DNA: TGTGCCAGCGCCTTGGGACAGGGCTGGGGTCAGCCCCAGCATTTT
CDR3: CASALGQGWGQPQHF

size: .
V: TRBV7-9
J: TRBJ2-6
D: .
DNA: TGTGCCAGCAGCTTAGTCGGTTCTGGGGCCAACGTCCTGACTTTC
CDR3: CASSLVGSGANVLTF

size: .
V: TRBV29-1
J: TRBJ1-2
D: .
DNA: TGCAGCGTTGAAAGGAGGGTTGGATCCAACTATGGCTACACCTTC
CDR3: CSVERRVGSNYGYTF

size: once
V: TRBV5-1
J: TRBJ2-5
D: TRBD2
DNA: TGCGCCAGCAGCCCCACTCCAGCGGGGGGGGGAGAGACCCAGTACTTC
CDR3: CASSPTPAGGGETQYF

size: .
V: TRBV5-5
J: TRBJ1-6
D: TRBD1
DNA: TGTGCCAGCAGCCTGACAGGGGAAGGCTCACCCCTCCACTTT
CDR3: CASSLTGEGSPLHF

size: .
V: TRBV14
J: TRBJ2-3
D: .
DNA: TGTGCCAGCAGCCCGGGGACTCTAATCACAGATACGCAGTATTTT
CDR3: CASSPGTLITDTQYF

size: once
V: TRBV5-6
J: TRBJ1-1
D: .
DNA: TGTGCCAGCAGCTTTTATCCAGGGTATAGCACTGAAGCTTTCTTT
CDR3: CASSFYPGYSTEAFF

size: .
V: TRBV14
J: TRBJ1-5
D: TRBD1
DNA: TGTGCCAGCAGCCTCCGGGACAGGGGCGCCTTCAATCAGCCCCAGCATTTT
CDR3: CASSLRDRGAFNQPQHF

size: .
V: TRBV19
J: TRBJ1-1
D: .
DNA: TGTGCCAGTAGTCCCACTCAGGGGTCGGAAGCTTTCTTT
CDR3: CASSPTQGSEAFF

size: .
V: TRBV19
J: TRBJ1-2
D: TRBD1
DNA: TGTGCCAGCCTGAGACAGGGACCTAACTATGGCTACACCTTC
CDR3: CASLRQGPNYGYTF

size: .
V: TRBV6-5
J: TRBJ1-1
D: .
DNA: TGTGCCAGCAGGCAGGGGTGGCCTGAAGCTTTCTTT
CDR3: CASRQGWPEAFF

size: few
V: TRBV5-4
J: TRBJ2-2
D: TRBD1
DNA: TGTGCCAGCAGCTCCGGACAGGTCAAGAACACCGGGGAGCTGTTTTTT
CDR3: CASSSGQVKNTGELFF

size: .
V: TRBV28
J: TRBJ2-3
D: TRBD2
DNA: TGTGCCAGCAGTTCAGCTAGCGGGTTGGATACGCAGTATTTT
CDR3: CASSSASGLDTQYF

size: once
V: TRBV7-9
J: TRBJ1-2
D: TRBD1
DNA: TGTGCCAGCAGCTTCGGGGACAGGGTGTATGGCTACACCTTC
CDR3: CASSFGDRVYGYTF

size: .
V: TRBV2
J: TRBJ2-2
D: TRBD1
DNA: TGTGCCAGCAGTGACAGGGGGACCGGGGAGCTGTTTTTT
CDR3: CASSDRGTGELFF

size: .
V: TRBV5-5
J: TRBJ1-4
D: .
DNA: TGTGCCAGCAGCTCGGCCCCCGGGGTTGAAAAACTGTTTTTT
CDR3: CASSSAPGVEKLFF

size: .
V: TRBV10-1
J: TRBJ1-4
D: TRBD1
DNA: TGCGCCAGCAGGAGGGAGGACAGGGGGAAGCGGGCTAATGAAAAACTGTTTTTT
CDR3: CASRREDRGKRANEKLFF

size: .
V: TRBV6-1
J: TRBJ1-3
D: TRBD1
DNA: TGTGCCAGCAGCAAGACAGGGACGGGAAACACCATATATTTT
CDR3: CASSKTGTGNTIYF

size: .
V: TRBV7-3
J: TRBJ2-2
D: .
DNA: TGTGCCAGCAGCAGTCAACGGACCGGGGAGCTGTTTTTT
CDR3: CASSSQRTGELFF